This is a list of T cell receptor beta chains from one sample in a study of regulatory T cells in long-lasting Graves disease. In TCRdb, the multiplex PCR reads were re-called with MiXCR into one record per CDR3 protein. Altogether under 500,000 distinct CDR3 sequences are present, about 20% being singletons, with the ten largest covering around 21%. Sequenced here: peripheral blood mononuclear cells (PBMCs), sampled when the disease was refractory, from a patient treated with antithyroid drugs. The receptors were sampled from a female donor with Graves disease. Both conserved end residues are trimmed from each CDR3. Rows give clone size only sometimes, using once, few, many, or a class for an expanded clone.

>TRBJ2-1|15|NA|TRBV6-2/TRBV6-3
ASSPRDFPSSYNEQF
>TRBJ1-5|12|many|TRBV12-3/TRBV12-4
ASSPRRGNQPQH
>TRBJ2-4|14|many|TRBV28
ASSSPPGTGGNIQY
>TRBJ1-6|11|few|TRBV20-1
SARDRGNSPLH
>TRBJ2-5|12|many|TRBV7-2
ASSSREGLETQY
>TRBJ2-2|11|few|TRBV10-3
AARKPSTGELF
>TRBJ2-1|13|NA|TRBV7-2
ASSLKHSSYNEQF
>TRBJ2-4|14|NA|TRBV12-3/TRBV12-4
ASSPDRALAENIQY
>TRBJ2-7|12|few|TRBV19
ASSGYGVSYEQY
>TRBJ1-3|9|NA|TRBV29-1
SVGTGNTIY
>TRBJ2-5|12|many|TRBV7-2
ASSPTGGAETQY
>TRBJ2-7|12|many|TRBV6-2/TRBV6-3
ASSYGTGAYEQY
>TRBJ2-7|13|many|TRBV11-2
ASSQGQPKDYEQY
>TRBJ2-3|11|NA|TRBV7-3
ASSSGGTDTQY
>TRBJ1-2|13|few|TRBV5-1
ASSLDGEERYGYT
>TRBJ2-1|10|NA|TRBV27
ASSPSRHEQF